This T cell receptor beta chain stems from a study of blood T cell repertoires in COVID-19. Study information: Sources were T cells, B-cell-depleted T cells, or PBMCs; the material itself was cDNA or gDNA.

Recovered Cohort 3 donors showed two negative PCRs, clearance, or symptom resolution. In the authors' methods: Reference gene primers were amplified, and this amplification served to estimate nucleated cell counts. TCRdb's copy holds only in-frame clones and misses some; the assay was immunoSEQ multiplex PCR. That table supplies the V and J calls and clone size; D and trimming were determined from the DNA. Of approximately 190,000 clones in the sample, roughly four fifths were seen once. Sample: PBMCs or T cells enriched from blood (not recorded which). This clonotype was sampled from a man aged 35-49 years who had recovered from COVID-19.

DNA of the CDR3: TGTGCCAGCAGCGATATCGGGAACAGGGGGACCCATGGCTACACCTTC. This codes for CASSDIGNRGTHGYTF. The chain has TRBV11-2 and TRBJ1-2, with 8 bases identical to TRBD1. Germline assignment: CDR1 SGHAT and CDR2 FQNNGV. The CDR3 loop spans 16 amino acids. J lost 6 bases, V lost 5 bases, and 14 bases had no gene match. The complete variable domain, with remaining parts taken from reference TRBV11-2 and TRBJ1-2, reads EAGVAQSPRYKIIEKRQSVAFWCNPISGHATLYWYQQILGQGPKLLIQFQNNGVVDDSQLPKDRFSAERLKGVDSTLKIQPAKLEDSAVYLCASSDIGNRGTHGYTFGSGTRLTVV.